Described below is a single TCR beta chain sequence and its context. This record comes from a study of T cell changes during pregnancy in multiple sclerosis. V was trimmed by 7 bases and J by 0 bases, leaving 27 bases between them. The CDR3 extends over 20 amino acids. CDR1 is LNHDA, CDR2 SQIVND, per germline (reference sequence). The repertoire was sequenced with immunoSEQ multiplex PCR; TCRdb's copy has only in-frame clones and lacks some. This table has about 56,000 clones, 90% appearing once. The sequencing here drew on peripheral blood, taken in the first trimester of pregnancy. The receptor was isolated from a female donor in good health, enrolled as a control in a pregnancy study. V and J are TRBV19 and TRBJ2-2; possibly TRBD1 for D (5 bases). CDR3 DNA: TGTGCCAGTATAACCCCACTCCGACAGCCCAATGCCGCGAACACCGGGGAGCTGTTTTTT. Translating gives CASITPLRQPNAANTGELFF.